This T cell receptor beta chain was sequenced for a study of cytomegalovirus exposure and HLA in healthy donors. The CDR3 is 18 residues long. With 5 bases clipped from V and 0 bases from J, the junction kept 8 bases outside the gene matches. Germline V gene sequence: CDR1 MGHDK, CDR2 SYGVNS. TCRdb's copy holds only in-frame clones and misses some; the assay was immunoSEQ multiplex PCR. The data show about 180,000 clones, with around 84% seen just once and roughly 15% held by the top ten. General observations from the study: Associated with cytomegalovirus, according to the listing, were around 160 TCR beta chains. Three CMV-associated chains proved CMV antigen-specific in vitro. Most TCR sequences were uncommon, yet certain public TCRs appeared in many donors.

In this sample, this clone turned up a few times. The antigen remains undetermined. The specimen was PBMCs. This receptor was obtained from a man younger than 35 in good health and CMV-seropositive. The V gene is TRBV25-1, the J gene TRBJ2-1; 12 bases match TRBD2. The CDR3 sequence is CASSPGTSGLSSYNEQFF. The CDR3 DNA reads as TGTGCCAGCAGTCCCGGGACTAGCGGGCTTAGCTCCTACAATGAGCAGTTCTTC.